One sample yielded the 18 T cell receptor delta chains listed below, sequenced in a study of γδ T cells in repeated Plasmodium falciparum infection (dated by TCRdb to the early 2020s). The library was generated by multiplex PCR. Sequencing relied on an Illumina MiSeq. TCRdb reanalyzed the public reads with the CATT caller, and identical DNA sequences were merged afterwards. The sample includes 75,000 to 95,000 delta-chain clones, with 0.9% to 1% observed a single time. The ten largest clones capture around 9.6% of the sample. For bulk TCR repertoire analysis, Vgamma9/Vdelta2+ and Vdelta2-negative gammadelta T cell populations were flow-sorted out of peripheral blood mononuclear cells. The sequenced sample was gamma-delta T cells from blood. The receptors come from a pool of human donors (malaria-infected and uninfected, not separated).

Comment on this clone: TCRdb's protein for this DNA is that of a much larger clone and differs from the translation at residue 4, likely a read error; the protein shown is the DNA translation. The chain couples TRDV2 to TRDJ1; the match to TRDD3 covers 9 bases. The J gene, left out of TCRdb, was set here by checking the DNA against germline. The CDR3 covers 18 residues. Looked up from germline, CDR1 is GEAIGNYY and CDR2 is EKD. With V trimmed by 6 bases and J by 0 bases, 16 bases remained unmatched. The CDR3 DNA sequence: TGTGCCTGTACTTCCTTGGGTACTGGGGGACCTTACACCGATAAACTCATCTTT. It encodes CACTSLGTGGPYTDKLIF.

This clone was recorded a few times. TCRdb's protein, taken from a much larger clone, differs from this DNA's translation at residue 6, likely owing to a read error; the protein displayed comes from the DNA. The V gene is TRDV2, the J gene TRDJ1, with TRDD3 matching over 12 bases. The J gene is not listed in TCRdb, so it was assigned here from a DNA match to germline. This CDR3 has 23 residues. Germline V gene sequence: CDR1 GEAIGNYY, CDR2 EKD. The trim removed 4 bases at V and 0 bases at J, leaving 26 bases unmatched. CDR3 bases: TGTGCCTGTGATGAGGCTGCGGACTGGACTGGGGGATACAGGAATACGTACACCGATAAACTCATCTTT. It specifies CACDEAADWTGGYRNTYTDKLIF.

To note about this clone: Translating this DNA gives a protein that differs at residue 12 from the TCRdb one, which belongs to a much larger clone; a read error is likely, and the protein shown is this translation. This chain connects TRDV1 to TRDJ1; D remains ambiguous. The J gene, absent from TCRdb, was called here by matching the DNA to germline. Trimming took 4 bases from V and 1 from J, leaving 22 bases between them. The CDR3 has 18 residues. Germline V CDR1 and CDR2: TSWWSYY, QGS. CDR3 DNA sequence: TGTGCTCTTGGGGGCTGGCCTCCGATTAGGCACTGCACCGATAAACTCATCTTT. Its translation is CALGGWPPIRHCTDKLIF.

This clone was seen only a few times. TCRdb pairs this DNA with a much larger clone's protein that differs at residue 9, likely a read error; the protein shown was translated from the DNA. V is TRDV1 and J is TRDJ1, with D perhaps TRDD3 (5 bases). This CDR3 contains 16 residues. V was pared by 0 bases and J by 4 bases, with 15 bases between. Per the germline V gene, CDR1 is TSWWSYY and CDR2 is QGS. The CDR3 reads CALGELPVPGGDKLIF. The CDR3 coding sequence is TGTGCTCTTGGGGAACTCCCAGTACCGGGGGGCGATAAACTCATCTTT.

Notes on this clone: The protein given by TCRdb reflects a much larger clone and differs at residue 15 from this DNA's translation, likely from a read error; the protein shown is the DNA's translation. The rearrangement links TRDV2 to TRDJ1; 9 bases map to TRDD3. Germline CDR1 GEAIGNYY, CDR2 EKD. This CDR3 region has 19 residues. Written as DNA, the CDR3 is TGTGCCTGTGACACGCTCCCGGGGCTGGGGGATGGGAAGACCGAGAAACTCATCTTT. Protein: CACDTLPGLGDGKTEKLIF.

This clone occurred a few times. For this DNA, TCRdb reports the protein of a much larger clone, which diverges at residue 12, most likely from a read error; the protein presented here is translated directly from the DNA. Other DNA sequences in the sample encode the same CDR3. This chain joins TRDV2 and TRDJ4, with 8 bases matching TRDD3. The CDR3 extends over 16 amino acids. CDR1 GEAIGNYY and CDR2 EKD come from the germline V gene. The ends lost 1 base at V and 5 bases at J; junction bases unmatched: 14. CDR3 bases: TGTGCCTGTGACACAAAGGCTGTCGGGGATACTAGTCCCCTGATCTTT. Translated, it gives CACDTKAVGDTSPLIF.

This clone showed up just a few times. The translation of this DNA and the TCRdb protein of a much larger clone differ at residue 6, probably owing to a read error; the protein shown here is translated from the DNA. This chain connects TRDV2 to TRDJ1, with unresolved D. The J gene was not available in TCRdb and was assigned here by matching the DNA to germline segments. Germline loops: CDR1 GEAIGNYY, CDR2 EKD. V shed 0 bases and J shed 1 base, with 8 bases lying between them. This CDR3 is built from 14 residues. CDR3 DNA: TGTGCCTGTGACACCTTCACCGTCACCGATAAACTCATCTTT. Amino acid sequence: CACDTFTVTDKLIF.

Note on this clone: It differs at one base from a far larger clone, so likely a read error. Other DNA variants within this sample encode the same CDR3. The chain recombines TRDV1 with TRDJ1; 13 bases are a match to TRDD3. TCRdb carries no J gene annotation; the J gene was assigned here by matching the DNA with germline. The trim removed 5 bases at V and 0 bases at J, leaving 30 bases unmatched. Germline V gene lookup returns CDR1 TSWWSYY and CDR2 QGS. The length of the CDR3 is 25 residues. The CDR3 is CALGSLPRGLTGGYAFPPYTDKLIF. DNA for the CDR3: TGTGCTCTTGGGAGTCTTCCGCGAGGCCTTACTGGGGGATACGCGTTTCCCCCGTACACCGATAAACTCATCTTT.

This clone was observed many times. V and J are TRDV1 and TRDJ1; the match to TRDD3 covers 11 bases. TCRdb supplies no J gene; here it was assigned by aligning the nucleotide sequence to germline. V trimming: 1 base; J trimming: 0 bases; junction bases outside the gene matches: 19. The CDR3 contains 22 residues. Germline CDR1 TSWWSYY, CDR2 QGS. The CDR3 sequence: CALGEPPSTYWGISEDTDKLIF. In DNA, the CDR3 is TGTGCTCTTGGGGAACCTCCTTCTACATACTGGGGGATATCGGAGGACACCGATAAACTCATCTTT.

Comment on this clone: The mismatch at residue 13 between this DNA's translation and the TCRdb protein of a much larger clone likely reflects a read error; the protein shown is translated from the DNA. V and J are TRDV2 and TRDJ1; 9 bases map to TRDD3. Germline CDR1 and CDR2: GEAIGNYY and EKD. The CDR3 runs 18 residues. The V and J ends lost 1 base and 3 bases, in that order; junction bases with no gene match: 14. CDR3 in DNA: TGTGCCTGTGACACGGTTACTGGGGGACAGACATACCCCGATAAACTCATCTTT. This gives the protein CACDTVTGGQTYPDKLIF.

This clone was seen more than once but under ten times. For this DNA, TCRdb reports the protein of a much larger clone, which diverges at residue 11, most likely from a read error; the protein presented here is translated directly from the DNA. The V and J genes are TRDV1 and TRDJ1, with D unresolved. The J gene, missing from TCRdb, was assigned here through DNA to germline matching. The CDR3 has 14 residues. CDR1 is TSWWSYY and CDR2 is QGS in the germline V gene. CDR3 loop: CALDAQGYTDRLIF. CDR3 sequence (DNA): TGTGCTCTTGACGCTCAAGGGTACACCGATAGACTCATCTTT.

There are a few counts of this clone. The protein held in TCRdb is that of a much larger clone and does not match this DNA's translation at residue 9, likely because of a read error; the protein shown is translated from the DNA. The chain has TRDV2 and TRDJ1, with 9 bases lining up with TRDD3. The J gene, absent from TCRdb, was called here by matching the DNA to germline. V trimming: 1 base; J trimming: 0 bases; junction bases outside the gene matches: 5. The CDR3 consists of 16 residues. CDR1 GEAIGNYY and CDR2 EKD come from the germline V gene. The CDR3 loop is CACDTMGDKDTDKLIF. CDR3 nucleotides: TGTGCCTGTGACACGATGGGGGATAAGGACACCGATAAACTCATCTTT.

This clone was observed a few times. TCRdb attributes to this sequence the protein of a much larger clone, which differs from the DNA translation at residue 14; a read error is likely, and the protein displayed is translated from the DNA. This sequence joins TRDV2 and TRDJ1; D remains ambiguous. Germline loops: CDR1 GEAIGNYY, CDR2 EKD. V was pared by 2 bases and J by 0 bases, with 33 bases between. The CDR3 is 22 amino acids. This chain's CDR3 is CACDRLKTSFPTGSPYTDKLIF. In DNA, the CDR3 is TGTGCCTGTGACAGGCTGAAGACCTCCTTTCCGACCGGATCACCCTACACCGATAAACTCATCTTT.

Regarding this clone: This likely traces to a read error, being one base from a far larger clone. Distinct nucleotide sequences in the sample also encode this CDR3. The chain couples TRDV2 to TRDJ1; a possible D gene is TRDD3 (6 bases). As TCRdb names no J gene, one was assigned here on the basis of a DNA match to germline. This CDR3 comprises 16 residues. CDR1 is GEAIGNYY, CDR2 EKD, per germline. V was cut by 3 bases and J by 4 bases, with 20 bases left in between. DNA of the CDR3: TGTGCCTGTGACCCCCTTGGCGGGGGGGGGGACGATAAACTCATCTTT. This encodes CACDPLGGGGDDKLIF.

Of note for this clone: Translating this DNA gives a protein that differs at residue 12 from the TCRdb one, which belongs to a much larger clone; a read error is likely, and the protein shown is this translation. CDR3 DNA: TGTGCCTGTGACACCGTCGGATCCCTGCCTTCCTCAGCTGAGACAGCACAACTCTTCTTT. It translates to CACDTVGSLPSSAETAQLFF. The chain couples TRDV2 to TRDJ2; TRDD2 matches 7 bases. Matching the DNA to germline supplied the J gene, which TCRdb does not give. Germline V gene data show CDR1 as GEAIGNYY and CDR2 as EKD. The V and J ends lost 0 bases and 4 bases, in that order; junction bases with no gene match: 19. CDR3 length: 20 amino acids.

This clone was recorded many times. A read error is likely here: a far larger clone is one base away. Within the sample, other DNA sequences also encode this same CDR3. This sequence joins TRDV2 and TRDJ1; possible D gene TRDD3, 5 bases. The J gene comes from matching the DNA to germline here; TCRdb lacks it. Trimming pared 3 bases from V and 0 bases from J, leaving 13 bases between. The V gene's germline CDR1 is GEAIGNYY and CDR2 EKD. The CDR3 is 15 amino acids. The DNA for the CDR3 is TGTGCCTGTGACCATGGGGAGCATTACACCGATAAACTCATCTTT. Translation: CACDHGEHYTDKLIF.

On this clone: Since a far larger clone is one base different, this is likely a read error. Different DNA sequences within this sample yield the same CDR3. The chain is built from TRDV1 and TRDJ1; 8 bases agree with TRDD3. CDR3 length: 19 amino acids. CDR1 is TSWWSYY and CDR2 is QGS in the germline V gene. Trimming at V came to 3 bases and at J to 5 bases, leaving 20 bases not matched to a gene. The CDR3 here is CALGDHLVSRGITKDKLIF. The CDR3 nucleotides are TGTGCTCTTGGGGATCATTTAGTTAGCCGGGGGATAACCAAGGATAAACTCATCTTT.

This clone has just a few counts. This DNA's translation differs at residue 3 from TCRdb's protein, which comes from a much larger clone; a read error is likely, and the protein shown is translated from the DNA. The chain carries TRDV1 and TRDJ1; TRDD3 agrees at 10 bases. The J gene, not given by TCRdb, was assigned here from a germline match of the nucleotide sequence. Germline assignment: CDR1 TSWWSYY and CDR2 QGS. The CDR3 has 19 amino acids. CDR3 sequence reads: CAIGSPGGYGPPYTDKLIF. The CDR3 bases are TGTGCTATTGGGTCCCCAGGGGGATACGGTCCTCCGTACACCGATAAACTCATCTTT.